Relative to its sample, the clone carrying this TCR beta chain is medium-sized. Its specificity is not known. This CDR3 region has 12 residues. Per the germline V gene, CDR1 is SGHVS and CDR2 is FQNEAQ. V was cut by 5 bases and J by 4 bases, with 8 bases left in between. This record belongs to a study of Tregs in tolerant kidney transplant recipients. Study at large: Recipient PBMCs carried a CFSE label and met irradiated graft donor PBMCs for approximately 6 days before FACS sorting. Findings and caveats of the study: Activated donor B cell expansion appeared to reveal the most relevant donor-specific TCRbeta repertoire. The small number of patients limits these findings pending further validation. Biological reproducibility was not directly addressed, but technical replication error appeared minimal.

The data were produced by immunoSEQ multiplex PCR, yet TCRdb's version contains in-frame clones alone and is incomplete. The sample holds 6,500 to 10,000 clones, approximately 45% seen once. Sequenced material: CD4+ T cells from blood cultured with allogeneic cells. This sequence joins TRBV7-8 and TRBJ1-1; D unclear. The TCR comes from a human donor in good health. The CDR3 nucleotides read TGTGCCAGCAGCCCGCAAGCCACTGAAGCTTTCTTT. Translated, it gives CASSPQATEAFF.